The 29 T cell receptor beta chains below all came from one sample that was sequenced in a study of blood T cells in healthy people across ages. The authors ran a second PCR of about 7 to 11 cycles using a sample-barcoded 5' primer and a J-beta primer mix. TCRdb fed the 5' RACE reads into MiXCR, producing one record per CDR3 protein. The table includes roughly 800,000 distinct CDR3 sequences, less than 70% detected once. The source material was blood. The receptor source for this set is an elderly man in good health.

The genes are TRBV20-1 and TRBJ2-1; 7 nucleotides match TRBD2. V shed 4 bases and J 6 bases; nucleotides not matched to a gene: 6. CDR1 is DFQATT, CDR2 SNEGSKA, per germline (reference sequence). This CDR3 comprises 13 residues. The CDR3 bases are TGCAGTGCTATCCGCGGGAGTATCAATGAGCAGTTCTTC. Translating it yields CSAIRGSINEQFF.

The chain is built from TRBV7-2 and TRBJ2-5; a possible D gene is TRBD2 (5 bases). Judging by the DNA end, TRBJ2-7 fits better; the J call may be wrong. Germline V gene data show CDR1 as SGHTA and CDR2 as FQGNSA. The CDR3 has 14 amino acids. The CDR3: CASSPYGGPYEQYF. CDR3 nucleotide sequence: TGTGCCAGCAGCCCCTATGGCGGGCCCTACGAGCAGTACTTC.

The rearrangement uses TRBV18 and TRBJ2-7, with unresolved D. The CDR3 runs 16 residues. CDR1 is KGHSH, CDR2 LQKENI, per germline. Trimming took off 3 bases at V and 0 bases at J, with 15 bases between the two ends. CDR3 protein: CASSPRQGPSSYEQYF. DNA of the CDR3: TGTGCCAGCTCACCGCGACAAGGCCCCAGCTCCTACGAGCAGTACTTC.

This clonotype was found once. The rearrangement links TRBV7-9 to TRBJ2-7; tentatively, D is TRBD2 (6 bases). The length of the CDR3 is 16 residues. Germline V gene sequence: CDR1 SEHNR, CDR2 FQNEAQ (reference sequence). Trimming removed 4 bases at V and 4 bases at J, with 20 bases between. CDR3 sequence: CASSSIKGRRVYEQYF. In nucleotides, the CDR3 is TGTGCCAGCAGCTCGATTAAGGGCAGGAGGGTTTACGAGCAGTACTTC.

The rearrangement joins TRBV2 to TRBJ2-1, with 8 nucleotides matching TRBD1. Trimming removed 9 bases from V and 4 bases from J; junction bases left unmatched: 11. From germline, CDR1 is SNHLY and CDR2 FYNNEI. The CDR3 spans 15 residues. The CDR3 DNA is TGTGCCAGGCCGGACAGGGTGGGGGTTTACAATGAGCAGTTCTTC. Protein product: CARPDRVGVYNEQFF.

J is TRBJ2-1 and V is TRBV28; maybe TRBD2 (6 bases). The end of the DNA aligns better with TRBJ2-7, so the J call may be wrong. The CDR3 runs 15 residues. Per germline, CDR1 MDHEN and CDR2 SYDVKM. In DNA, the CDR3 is TGTGCCAGCAGTTTTCTCCAGGAGGGGACGGGCGAGCAGTACTTC. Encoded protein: CASSFLQEGTGEQYF.

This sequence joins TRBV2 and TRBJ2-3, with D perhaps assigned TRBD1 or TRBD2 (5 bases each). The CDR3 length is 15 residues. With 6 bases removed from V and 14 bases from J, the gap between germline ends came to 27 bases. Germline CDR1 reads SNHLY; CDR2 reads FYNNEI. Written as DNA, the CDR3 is TGTGCCAGCAGCGCAGGGACCTTTGCCCACAGAGACGCGTATTTT. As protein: CASSAGTFAHRDAYF.

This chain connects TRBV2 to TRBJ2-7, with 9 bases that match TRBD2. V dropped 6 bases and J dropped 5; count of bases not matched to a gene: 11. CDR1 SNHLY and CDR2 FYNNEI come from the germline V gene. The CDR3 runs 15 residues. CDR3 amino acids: CASSISGRGPHEQYF. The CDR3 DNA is TGTGCCAGCAGCATTAGCGGGAGAGGTCCCCACGAGCAGTACTTC.

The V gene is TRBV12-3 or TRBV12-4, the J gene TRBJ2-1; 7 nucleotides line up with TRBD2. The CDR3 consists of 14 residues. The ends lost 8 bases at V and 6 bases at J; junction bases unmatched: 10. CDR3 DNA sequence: TGTGCCAGCGGGAGGGCGGGAGTGGTCAATGAGCAGTTCTTC. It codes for CASGRAGVVNEQFF.

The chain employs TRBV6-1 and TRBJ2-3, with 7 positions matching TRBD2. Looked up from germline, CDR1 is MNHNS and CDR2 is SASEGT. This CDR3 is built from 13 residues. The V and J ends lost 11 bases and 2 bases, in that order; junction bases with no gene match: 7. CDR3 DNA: TGTGCCGCGCCGGGACTATACACAGATACGCAGTATTTT. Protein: CAAPGLYTDTQYF.

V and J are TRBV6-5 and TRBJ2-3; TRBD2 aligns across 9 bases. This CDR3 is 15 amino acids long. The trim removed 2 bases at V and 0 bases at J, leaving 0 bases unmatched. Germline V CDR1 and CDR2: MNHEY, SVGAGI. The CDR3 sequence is CASSYAGGSTDTQYF. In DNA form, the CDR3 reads TGTGCCAGCAGTTACGCGGGGGGGAGCACAGATACGCAGTATTTT.

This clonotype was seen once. CDR3 coding DNA: TGCAGTGCTAGAGACGCCCGCCGGGTACATTTTTATGGCTACACCTTC. Translating it yields CSARDARRVHFYGYTF. The chain couples TRBV20-1 to TRBJ1-2, with D uncertain. Per germline, CDR1 DFQATT and CDR2 SNEGSKA (reference sequence). The CDR3 is 16 amino acids. V was cut by 0 bases and J by 5 bases, with 19 bases left in between.

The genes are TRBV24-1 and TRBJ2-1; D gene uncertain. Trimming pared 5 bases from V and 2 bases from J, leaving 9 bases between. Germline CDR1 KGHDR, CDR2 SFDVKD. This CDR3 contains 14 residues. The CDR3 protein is CATSAAGPYNEQFF. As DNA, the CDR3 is TGTGCCACCAGTGCGGCTGGTCCCTACAATGAGCAGTTCTTC.

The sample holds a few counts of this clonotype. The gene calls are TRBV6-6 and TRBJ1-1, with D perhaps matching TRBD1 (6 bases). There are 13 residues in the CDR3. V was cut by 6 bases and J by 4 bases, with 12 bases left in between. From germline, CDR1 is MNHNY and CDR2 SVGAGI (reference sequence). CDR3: CASSTGTPTEAFF. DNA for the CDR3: TGTGCCAGCAGCACAGGGACACCCACTGAAGCTTTCTTT.

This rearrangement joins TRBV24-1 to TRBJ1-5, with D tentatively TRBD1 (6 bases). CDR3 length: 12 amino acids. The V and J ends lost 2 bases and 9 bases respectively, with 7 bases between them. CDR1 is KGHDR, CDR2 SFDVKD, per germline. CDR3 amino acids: CATSDSQGPQHF. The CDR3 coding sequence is TGTGCCACCAGTGATTCACAGGGGCCCCAGCATTTT.

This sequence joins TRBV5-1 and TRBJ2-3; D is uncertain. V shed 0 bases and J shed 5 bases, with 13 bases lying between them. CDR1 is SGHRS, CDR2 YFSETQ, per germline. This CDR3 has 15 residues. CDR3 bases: TGCGCCAGCAGCTTGGCAGGAACCGCTAGAGATACGCAGTATTTT. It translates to CASSLAGTARDTQYF.

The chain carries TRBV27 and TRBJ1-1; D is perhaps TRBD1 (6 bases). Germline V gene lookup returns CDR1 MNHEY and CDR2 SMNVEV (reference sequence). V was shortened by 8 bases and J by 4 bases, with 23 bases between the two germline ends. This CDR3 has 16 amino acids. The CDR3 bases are TGTGCCAGCCGATTATTACAGGGTCTGCCAGGCACTGAAGCTTTCTTT. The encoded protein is CASRLLQGLPGTEAFF.

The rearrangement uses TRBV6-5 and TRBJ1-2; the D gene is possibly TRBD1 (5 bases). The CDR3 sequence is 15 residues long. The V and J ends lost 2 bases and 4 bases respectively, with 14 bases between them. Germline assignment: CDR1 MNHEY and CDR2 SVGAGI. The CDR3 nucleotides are TGTGCCAGCAGTTACGGCGGGGGGTCGGGCTATGGCTACACCTTC. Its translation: CASSYGGGSGYGYTF.

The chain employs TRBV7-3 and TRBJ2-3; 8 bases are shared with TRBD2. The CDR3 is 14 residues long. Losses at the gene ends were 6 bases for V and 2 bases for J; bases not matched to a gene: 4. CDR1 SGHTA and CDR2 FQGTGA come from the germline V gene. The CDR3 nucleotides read TGTGCCAGCAGTATAGCGGGGCCCACAGATACGCAGTATTTT. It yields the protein CASSIAGPTDTQYF.

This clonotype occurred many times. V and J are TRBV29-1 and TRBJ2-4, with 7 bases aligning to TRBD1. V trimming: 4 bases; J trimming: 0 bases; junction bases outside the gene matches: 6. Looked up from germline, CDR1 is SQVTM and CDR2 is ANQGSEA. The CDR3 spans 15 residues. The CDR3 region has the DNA TGCAGCGTTGCCGGGACAGACAGAGCCAAAAACATTCAGTACTTC. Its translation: CSVAGTDRAKNIQYF.

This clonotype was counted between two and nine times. The CDR3 coding sequence is TGCAGTGCTAAGGCCAATCAGCCCCAGCATTTT. Its protein is CSAKANQPQHF. The chain carries TRBV20-1 and TRBJ1-5, with D hard to call. The germline gives CDR1 DFQATT, CDR2 SNEGSKA (reference sequence). V gave up 4 bases and J gave up 3 bases, with 4 bases separating them. The CDR3 runs to 11 residues.

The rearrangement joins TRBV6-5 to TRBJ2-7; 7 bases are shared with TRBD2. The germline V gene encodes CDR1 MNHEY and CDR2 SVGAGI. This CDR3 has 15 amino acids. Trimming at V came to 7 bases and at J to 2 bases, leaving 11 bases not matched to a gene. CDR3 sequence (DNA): TGTGCCAGCATTCTCTGGGAGGGCCCAACCTACGAGCAGTACTTC. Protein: CASILWEGPTYEQYF.

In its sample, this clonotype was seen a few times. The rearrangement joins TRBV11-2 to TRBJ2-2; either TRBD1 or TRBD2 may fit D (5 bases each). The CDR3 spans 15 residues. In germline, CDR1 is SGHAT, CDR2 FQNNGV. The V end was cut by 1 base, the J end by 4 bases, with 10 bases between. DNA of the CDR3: TGTGCCAGCAGCTTAGGTCCTGGGGGCACCGGGGAGCTGTTTTTT. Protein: CASSLGPGGTGELFF.

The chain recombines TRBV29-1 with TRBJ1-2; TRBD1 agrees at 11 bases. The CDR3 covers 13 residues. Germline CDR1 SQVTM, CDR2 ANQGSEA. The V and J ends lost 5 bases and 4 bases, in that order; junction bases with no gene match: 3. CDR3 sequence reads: CSVWTGGSYGYTF. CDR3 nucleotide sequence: TGCAGCGTTTGGACAGGGGGCAGCTATGGCTACACCTTC.

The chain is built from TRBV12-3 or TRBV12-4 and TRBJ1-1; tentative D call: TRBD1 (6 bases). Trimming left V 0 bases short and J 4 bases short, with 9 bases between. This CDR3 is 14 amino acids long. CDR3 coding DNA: TGTGCCAGCAGTTTAGCGCAGGGGCTCACTGAAGCTTTCTTT. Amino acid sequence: CASSLAQGLTEAFF.

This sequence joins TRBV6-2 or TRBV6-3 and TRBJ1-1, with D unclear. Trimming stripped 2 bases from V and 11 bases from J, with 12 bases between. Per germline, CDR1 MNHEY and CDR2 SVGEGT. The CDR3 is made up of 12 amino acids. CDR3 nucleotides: TGTGCCAGCAGTTACGGCGGCCTAGGGGCTTTCTTT. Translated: CASSYGGLGAFF.

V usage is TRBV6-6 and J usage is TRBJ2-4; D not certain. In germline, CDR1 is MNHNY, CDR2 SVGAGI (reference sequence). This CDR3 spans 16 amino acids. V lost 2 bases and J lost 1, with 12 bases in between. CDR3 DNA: TGTGCCAGCAGTTACGGGGTCAGTTTGGCCAAAAACATTCAGTACTTC. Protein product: CASSYGVSLAKNIQYF.

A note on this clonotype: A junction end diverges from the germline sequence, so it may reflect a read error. The CDR3 loop reads CAGSVDYRDRVQYF. The CDR3 DNA sequence: TGTGCCGGCAGCGTAGATTACAGGGACCGGGTTCAGTACTTC. The chain uses TRBV9 and TRBJ2-4, with D possibly being TRBD1 (6 bases). This CDR3 spans 14 amino acids. Germline values: CDR1 SGDLS, CDR2 YYNGEE. The variable domain in full, with the rest retrieved from reference TRBV9 and TRBJ2-4, is DSGVTQTPKHLITATGQRVTLRCSPRSGDLSVYWYQQSLDQGLQFLIQYYNGEERAKGNILERFSAQQFPDLHSELNLSSLELGDSALYFCAGSVDYRDRVQYFGAGTRLSVL.

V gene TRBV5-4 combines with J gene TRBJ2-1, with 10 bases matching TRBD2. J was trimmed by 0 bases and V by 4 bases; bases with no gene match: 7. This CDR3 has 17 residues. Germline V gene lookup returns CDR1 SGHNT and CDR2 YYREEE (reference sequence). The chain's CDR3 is CASSVIAGGPSYNEQFF. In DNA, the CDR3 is TGTGCCAGCAGCGTAATAGCGGGGGGCCCCTCCTACAATGAGCAGTTCTTC.